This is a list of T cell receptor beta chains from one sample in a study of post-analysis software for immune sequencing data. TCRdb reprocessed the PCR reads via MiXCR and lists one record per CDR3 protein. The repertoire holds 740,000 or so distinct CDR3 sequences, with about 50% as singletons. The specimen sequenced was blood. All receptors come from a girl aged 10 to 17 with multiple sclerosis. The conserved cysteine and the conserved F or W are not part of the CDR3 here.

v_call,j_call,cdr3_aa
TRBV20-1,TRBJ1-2,SARDFQTENYGYT
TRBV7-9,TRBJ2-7,ASTDGAEQY
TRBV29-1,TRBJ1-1,SVGGGRRGNTEAF
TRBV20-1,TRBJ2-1,SATDSLAGADNEQF
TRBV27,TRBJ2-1,ASSSAGGRSSYNEQF
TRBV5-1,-,ASSVSSGGAREQY
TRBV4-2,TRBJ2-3,ASSQDGSSSTDTQY
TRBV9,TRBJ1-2,ASSVEQDYGYT
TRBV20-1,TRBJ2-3,SGRYQGPRTDTQY
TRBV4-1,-,ASSQGVGGMDIQY
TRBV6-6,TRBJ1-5,ASSYSGTANSNQPQH
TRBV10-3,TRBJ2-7,AISESKEQGGTYEQY
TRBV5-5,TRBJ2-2,ASRSTPTDHTGELF
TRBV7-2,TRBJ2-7,ASSLVGIDYEQY
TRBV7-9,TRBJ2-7,ASSPPGRTSGLYEQY
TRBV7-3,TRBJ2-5,ASSLTGTVQETQY
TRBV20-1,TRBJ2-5,SAKQEGGRPQY
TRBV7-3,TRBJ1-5,ASSLDGWGNQPQH
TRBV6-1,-,ASSVSTALQGNEQF
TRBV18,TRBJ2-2,ASSKEQNTGELF
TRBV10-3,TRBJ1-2,AIRGELMNGYT
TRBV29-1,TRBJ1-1,SADPTGMNTEAF
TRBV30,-,AWSVPYRAYEQY
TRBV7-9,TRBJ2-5,ASSWDRGGPLRSETQY
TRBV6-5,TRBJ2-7,ASSTWTSGSSYEQY
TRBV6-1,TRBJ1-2,ASRKGTEGRYGYT
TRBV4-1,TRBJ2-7,ASSQEAPWGNYEQY
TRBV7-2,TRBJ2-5,ASSLERGQGRYPIETQY
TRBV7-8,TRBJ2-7,ASSPMTQAGAYEQY
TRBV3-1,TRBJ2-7,ACSPGQDSYEQY
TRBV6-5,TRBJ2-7,ASTGQPLYEQY
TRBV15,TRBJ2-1,ATNDLGLAGANEQF
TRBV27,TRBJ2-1,ASRPFPGSSYNEQF
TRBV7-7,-,ASSPVSEQY
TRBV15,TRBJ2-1,ATSSRTEYNEQF
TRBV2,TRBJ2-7,ACSDPGLTYEQY
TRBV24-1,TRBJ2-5,ATSEGETQY
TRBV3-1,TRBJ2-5,ASSQRLASDQETQY
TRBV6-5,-,AGSPRQGGETQY
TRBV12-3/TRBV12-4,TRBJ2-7,ASSPSPGAGGPYEQY
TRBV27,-,ASSLYSGSSYEQY
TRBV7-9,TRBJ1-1,ASSFSGFMNTEAF
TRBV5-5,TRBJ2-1,AGSLNPYNEQF
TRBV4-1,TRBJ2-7,ASSRAALTEQY
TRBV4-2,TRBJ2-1,ASSQGVRGSSYNEQF
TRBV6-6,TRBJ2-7,ASSFRTSGRASYEQY
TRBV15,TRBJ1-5,ATSPFGANGQPQH
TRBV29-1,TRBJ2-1,SATSPLQASGRGNEQF